These 18 T cell receptor beta chains originate from one sample sequenced in a study of Ad26.COV2.S vaccination and SARS-CoV-2 variants. Treatment here: some 20 received Ad26.COV2.S at low or high dose, single or two shots; about five received placebo; per-sample allocation not given. Material that was analyzed had been drawn on day 63 after the first vaccine or placebo injection. Profiling relied on immunoSEQ multiplex PCR, and the TCRdb table lists in-frame clones only, not all of them. Of a few hundred thousand clones listed, about 88% are singletons. Sequencing was performed on peripheral blood, taken in a trial of Ad26.COV2.S vaccine versus placebo. These receptors were collected from a person between 18 and 60 years old who received the Ad26.COV2.S COVID-19 vaccine or a placebo.

CDR3 in amino acids: CASSTSSYNEQFF. The CDR3, as DNA: TGTGCCAGCAGCACCAGCTCCTACAATGAGCAGTTCTTC. The V call is TRBV3-1 (or the pseudogene TRBV3-2), the J call TRBJ2-1; D gene unclear. The CDR3 has 13 residues. Trimming removed 5 bases at V and 0 bases at J, with 5 bases between. Germline V gene lookup returns CDR1 LGHDT and CDR2 YNNKEL (reference sequence).

The chain recombines TRBV2 with TRBJ2-7, with 7 bases aligning to TRBD2. The CDR3 length is 12 residues. Germline loops: CDR1 SNHLY, CDR2 FYNNEI. V was clipped by 4 bases and J by 12 bases; unmatched bases: 9. In nucleotides, the CDR3 is TGTGCCAGCAGTGGACTAGCTCCCGAGGGGTACTTC. Residues: CASSGLAPEGYF.

This chain links TRBV5-1 with TRBJ2-7; 11 nucleotides agree with TRBD2. The CDR3 has 14 residues. CDR1 and CDR2 (germline): SGHRS, YFSETQ. The V and J ends lost 5 bases and 3 bases, in that order; junction bases with no gene match: 4. This chain's CDR3 is CASRPLAGVYEQYF. The DNA for the CDR3 is TGCGCCAGCAGGCCACTAGCGGGAGTCTACGAGCAGTACTTC.

V and J are TRBV7-6 and TRBJ2-3, with TRBD1 as a possible D gene (6 bases). Trimming removed 5 bases from V and 2 bases from J, with 11 bases in between. Germline V gene lookup returns CDR1 SGHVS and CDR2 FNYEAQ. The CDR3 is 14 amino acids. The CDR3 nucleotides read TGTGCCAGCAGCCTTGGACAGTTCACAGATACGCAGTATTTT. Its protein is CASSLGQFTDTQYF.

The CDR3 sequence is CAWSAPREPYNEQFF. CDR3 in DNA: TGTGCCTGGAGTGCCCCACGTGAGCCCTACAATGAGCAGTTCTTC. The rearrangement uses TRBV30 and TRBJ2-1; D is undetermined. Germline V gene sequence: CDR1 GTSNPN, CDR2 SVGIG (reference sequence). There are 15 residues in the CDR3. Trimming cost V 1 base and J 2 bases, with 12 bases left between them.

The chain employs TRBV5-1 and TRBJ2-3; either TRBD1 or TRBD2 may fit D (7 bases each). Germline assignment: CDR1 SGHRS and CDR2 YFSETQ. The CDR3 length is 15 residues. V was pared by 5 bases and J by 1 base, with 14 bases between. CDR3 residues: CASRTTGRGTDTQYF. In DNA, the CDR3 is TGCGCCAGCAGAACGACAGGGAGGGGCACAGATACGCAGTATTTT. The entire variable domain, with the rest obtained from reference TRBV5-1 and TRBJ2-3, is as follows: KAGVTQTPRYLIKTRGQQVTLSCSPISGHRSVSWYQQTPGQGLQFLFEYFSETQRNKGNFPGRFSGRQFSNSRSEMNVSTLELGDSALYLCASRTTGRGTDTQYFGPGTRLTVL.

This clone was counted a single time. The gene calls are TRBV28 and TRBJ2-7; D call uncertain. Germline CDR1 is MDHEN and CDR2 is SYDVKM. This CDR3 contains 15 residues. V was shortened by 1 base and J by 0 bases, with 10 bases between the two germline ends. CDR3 in DNA: TGTGCCAGCAGTTTATTAAGCGCGAGCTCCTACGAGCAGTACTTC. Protein: CASSLLSASSYEQYF.

V usage is TRBV5-1 and J usage is TRBJ1-1; no reliable D call. This CDR3 contains 12 residues. The germline V gene encodes CDR1 SGHRS and CDR2 YFSETQ. The ends were cut back, 0 bases at V and 9 bases at J, with 9 bases in the middle. The CDR3 region is CASSLEGIKAFF. The CDR3 region has the DNA TGCGCCAGCAGCTTGGAGGGAATTAAAGCTTTCTTT.

This chain's CDR3 is CASSLSGWGEQYF. The CDR3 DNA follows: TGTGCCAGCAGCTTGTCCGGTTGGGGCGAGCAGTACTTC. The V gene is TRBV11-2, the J gene TRBJ2-7; D is unclear. CDR1 and CDR2 from the germline V gene are SGHAT and FQNNGV. The length of the CDR3 is 13 residues. V lost 3 bases to trimming and J lost 6 bases, with 12 bases between them.

The CDR3 DNA reads TGTGCCAGCAGCACCGACTCCGAGACCCAGTACTTC. Translated, it gives CASSTDSETQYF. This rearrangement joins TRBV5-4 to TRBJ2-5; D call uncertain. The germline CDR1 and CDR2 sequences are SGHNT and YYREEE (reference sequence). V was trimmed by 4 bases and J by 5 bases, leaving 9 bases between them. CDR3 length equals 12 residues.

V gene TRBV19 combines with J gene TRBJ2-7; D is ambiguous. This CDR3 comprises 17 residues. Per the germline V gene, CDR1 is LNHDA and CDR2 is SQIVND (reference sequence). V gave up 5 bases and J gave up 4 bases, with 24 bases separating them. CDR3 nucleotide sequence: TGTGCCAGTAGTCCCCCAGTGAGGCCTGACTTTACTTACGAGCAGTACTTC. Its protein is CASSPPVRPDFTYEQYF. The variable domain in full, with the rest retrieved from reference TRBV19 and TRBJ2-7, is DGGITQSPKYLFRKEGQNVTLSCEQNLNHDAMYWYRQDPGQGLRLIYYSQIVNDFQKGDIAEGYSVSREKKESFPLTVTSAQKNPTAFYLCASSPPVRPDFTYEQYFGPGTRLTVT.

The CDR3 DNA is TGTGCCACCGGACAGGGCAATCAGCCCCAGCATTTT. Its translation: CATGQGNQPQHF. The V and J genes are TRBV28 and TRBJ1-5; TRBD1 agrees at 7 bases. The CDR3 runs 12 residues. V shed 10 bases and J 2 bases; nucleotides not matched to a gene: 2. From germline, CDR1 is MDHEN and CDR2 SYDVKM.

The rearrangement uses TRBV9 and TRBJ1-3; D unclear. This CDR3 has 16 amino acids. Trimming removed 4 bases at V and 7 bases at J, with 21 bases between. Germline V gives CDR1 SGDLS, CDR2 YYNGEE. The CDR3 bases are TGTGCCAGCAGCTCCGGGTCGTATCGAACCCGGAACACCATATATTTT. Encoded protein: CASSSGSYRTRNTIYF.

Points on this clone: The sample contains more than one DNA sequence encoding this CDR3. This rearrangement joins TRBV19 to TRBJ2-6; D possibly matches TRBD1 or TRBD2 (5 bases each). Trimming left V 3 bases short and J 4 bases short, with 10 bases between. This CDR3 region has 15 residues. Germline CDR1 LNHDA, CDR2 SQIVND (reference sequence). CDR3 in amino acids: CASSMGVTGANVLTF. The CDR3 nucleotides are TGTGCCAGTAGTATGGGGGTGACCGGGGCCAACGTCCTGACTTTC.

The chain carries TRBV12-3 or TRBV12-4 and TRBJ1-4; tentative D call: TRBD1 (6 bases). This CDR3 has 13 amino acids. Deletions cut 6 bases from V and 8 bases from J, with 13 bases between. Here the CDR3 DNA reads TGTGCCAGCAGGCTAGAAAGGGGGGAAAAACTGTTTTTT. This translates into CASRLERGEKLFF.

The chain couples TRBV18 to TRBJ2-7; a possible D gene is TRBD1 (6 bases). Germline CDR1 and CDR2: KGHSH and LQKENI. Trimming took 3 bases from V and 4 from J, leaving 16 bases between them. The CDR3 length is 15 residues. This CDR3 reads CASSPPTGLGYEQYF. DNA for the CDR3: TGTGCCAGCTCACCCCCTACAGGGTTGGGGTACGAGCAGTACTTC. Based on the CDR3 plus reference TRBV18 and TRBJ2-7, the full variable domain is NAGVMQNPRHLVRRRGQEARLRCSPMKGHSHVYWYRQLPEEGLKFMVYLQKENIIDESGMPKERFSAEFPKEGPSILRIQQVVRGDSAAYFCASSPPTGLGYEQYFGPGTRLTVT.

This clone has a count of ten or more. This chain joins TRBV11-2 and TRBJ1-4, with D uncertain. Trimming removed 3 bases from V and 7 bases from J, with 3 bases in between. This CDR3 spans 11 amino acids. Germline V gives CDR1 SGHAT, CDR2 FQNNGV. CDR3 in DNA: TGTGCCAGCAGCTTGAGTGAAAAACTGTTTTTT. Encoded protein: CASSLSEKLFF.

A single count supports this clone. J is TRBJ2-7 and V is TRBV27; D possibly corresponds to TRBD2 (6 bases). Germline values: CDR1 MNHEY, CDR2 SMNVEV (reference sequence). This CDR3 contains 12 residues. The V end was cut by 6 bases, the J end by 8 bases, with 14 bases between. CDR3 in DNA: TGTGCCAGCAGCCACCCCCGGGGGAAGCAGTACTTC. It translates to CASSHPRGKQYF.